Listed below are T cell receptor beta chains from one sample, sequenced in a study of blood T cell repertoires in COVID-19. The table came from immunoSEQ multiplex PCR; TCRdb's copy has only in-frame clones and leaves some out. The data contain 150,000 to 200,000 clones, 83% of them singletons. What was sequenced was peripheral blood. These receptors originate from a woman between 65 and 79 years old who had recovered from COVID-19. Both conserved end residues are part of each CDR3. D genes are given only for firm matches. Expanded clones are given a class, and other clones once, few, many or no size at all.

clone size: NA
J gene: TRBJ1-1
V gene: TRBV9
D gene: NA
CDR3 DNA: TGTGCCAGCAGCGGACTAATGAACACTGAAGCTTTCTTT
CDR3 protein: CASSGLMNTEAFF

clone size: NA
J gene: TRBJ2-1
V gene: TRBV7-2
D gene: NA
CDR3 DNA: TGTGCCAGCAGCCCCGCGGGATACAATGAGCAGTTCTTC
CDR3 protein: CASSPAGYNEQFF

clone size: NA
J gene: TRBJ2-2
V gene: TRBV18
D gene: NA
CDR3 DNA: TGTGCCAGCCAGGGGGGCTTGAACACCGGGGAGCTGTTTTTT
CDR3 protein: CASQGGLNTGELFF

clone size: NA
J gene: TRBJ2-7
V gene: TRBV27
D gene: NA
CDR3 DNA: TGTGCCAGCAGATTCTCGGGGCAGTACTTC
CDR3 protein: CASRFSGQYF

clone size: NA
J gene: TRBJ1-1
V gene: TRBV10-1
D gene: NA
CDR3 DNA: TGCGCCAGCAGTGAGTCGTGGACACCAGCTTTCTTT
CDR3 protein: CASSESWTPAFF

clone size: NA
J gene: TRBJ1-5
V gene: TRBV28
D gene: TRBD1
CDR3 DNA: TGTGCCAGCAGTTTTGTGGGACAGGGGGGCAGGCAGCCCCAGCATTTT
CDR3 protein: CASSFVGQGGRQPQHF

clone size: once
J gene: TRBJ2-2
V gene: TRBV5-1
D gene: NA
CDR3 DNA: TGCGCCAGCAGCTTCCGACAGAGTATGGCCGGGGAGCTGTTTTTT
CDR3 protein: CASSFRQSMAGELFF

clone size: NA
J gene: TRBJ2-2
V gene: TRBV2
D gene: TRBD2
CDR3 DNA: TGTGCCAGCCGACTAGCGGGGGCCGGGGAGCTGTTTTTT
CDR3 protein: CASRLAGAGELFF

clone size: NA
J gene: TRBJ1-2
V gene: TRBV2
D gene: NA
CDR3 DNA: TGTGCCAGCAGTGAAGGTTCCAGGGTTGGCTACACCTTC
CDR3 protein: CASSEGSRVGYTF

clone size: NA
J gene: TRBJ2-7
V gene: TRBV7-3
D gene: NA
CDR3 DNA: TGTGCCAGCAGCCCCCCCGGGTTCTCCTACGAGCAGTACTTC
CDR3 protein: CASSPPGFSYEQYF

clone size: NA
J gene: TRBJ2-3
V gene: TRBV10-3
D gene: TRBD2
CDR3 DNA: TGTGCCATCGCTTGGACTAGCGGGAGGGGTAGAGATACGCAGTATTTT
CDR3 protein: CAIAWTSGRGRDTQYF

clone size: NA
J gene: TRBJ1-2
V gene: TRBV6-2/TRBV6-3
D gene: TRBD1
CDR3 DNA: TGTGCCAGCAGTTACTCCAGGGGGCCCATCTATGGCTACACCTTC
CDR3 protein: CASSYSRGPIYGYTF

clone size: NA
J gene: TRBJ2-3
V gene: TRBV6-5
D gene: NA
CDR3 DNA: TGTGCCAGCAGTTACTCGACAGCAGATACGCAGTATTTT
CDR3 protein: CASSYSTADTQYF

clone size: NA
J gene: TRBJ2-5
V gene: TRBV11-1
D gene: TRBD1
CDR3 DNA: TGTGCCAGCAGCCCTCGGACAGGCCTGGAGACCCAGTACTTC
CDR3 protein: CASSPRTGLETQYF

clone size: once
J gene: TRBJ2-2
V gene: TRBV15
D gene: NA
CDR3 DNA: TGTGCCACCAGCACCCATGTGGGGACACAGAACACCGGGGAGCTGTTTTTT
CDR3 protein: CATSTHVGTQNTGELFF

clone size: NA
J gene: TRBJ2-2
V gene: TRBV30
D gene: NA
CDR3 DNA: TGTGCCTGGAGTGTACTTGGGACACGGATGGACACCGGGGAGCTGTTTTTT
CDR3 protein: CAWSVLGTRMDTGELFF

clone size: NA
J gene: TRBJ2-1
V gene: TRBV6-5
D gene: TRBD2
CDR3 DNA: TGTGCCAGCAGTCCCGCTAGCGGGAGGAACAATGAGCAGTTCTTC
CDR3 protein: CASSPASGRNNEQFF

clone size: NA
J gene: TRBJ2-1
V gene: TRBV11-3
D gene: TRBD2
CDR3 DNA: TGTGCCAGCAGCTTAGATGGGGAGGGCTACTACAATGAGCAGTTCTTC
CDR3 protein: CASSLDGEGYYNEQFF

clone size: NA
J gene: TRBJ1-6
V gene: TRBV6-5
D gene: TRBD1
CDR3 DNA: TGTGCCAGCAGTCGGGACAGGGTGGCACCCCTCCACTTT
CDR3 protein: CASSRDRVAPLHF

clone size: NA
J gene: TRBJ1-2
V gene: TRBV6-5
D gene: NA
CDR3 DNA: TGTGCCAGCAGTTACTTTCGGGGATCCCACTATGGCTACACCTTC
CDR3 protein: CASSYFRGSHYGYTF

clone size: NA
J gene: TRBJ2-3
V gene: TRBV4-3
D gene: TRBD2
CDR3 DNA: TGCGCCAGCAGCCAGTTGGGACTAGCGGGAGGCGGCACAGATACGCAGTATTTT
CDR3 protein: CASSQLGLAGGGTDTQYF

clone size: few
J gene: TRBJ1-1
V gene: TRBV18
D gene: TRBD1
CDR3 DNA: TGTGCCAGCTCACCGGGACAGGGGGTGGTGGCTTTCTTT
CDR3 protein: CASSPGQGVVAFF